This passage covers 25 T cell receptor beta chains from one sample sequenced in a study of neurological immune-mediated disorders. TCRdb independently ran MiXCR on the 5' RACE reads; one entry per CDR3 protein. The sample shows approximately 100,000 distinct CDR3 sequences, around 3.5% of them seen only once. Sequencing was carried out using PBMCs. All receptors come from a woman in her fifties or sixties with multiple sclerosis.

This clonotype came up many times. V gene TRBV20-1 combines with J gene TRBJ2-2, with 8 bases identical to TRBD1. The V gene's germline CDR1 is DFQATT and CDR2 SNEGSKA (reference sequence). Trimming at V came to 0 bases and at J to 5 bases, leaving 8 bases not matched to a gene. The CDR3 spans 16 residues. Here the CDR3 DNA reads TGCAGTGCTAGAGAGGTGGGGCAGGGGGCGACCGGGGAGCTGTTTTTT. It translates to CSAREVGQGATGELFF.

Many counts were recorded for this clonotype. The chain is built from TRBV12-3 or TRBV12-4 and TRBJ1-1, with 10 bases identical to TRBD1. There are 15 residues in the CDR3. The V and J ends lost 8 bases and 5 bases, in that order; junction bases with no gene match: 11. In DNA form, the CDR3 reads TGTGCCAGCGGGAGGACAGGGGGGTGGACGACTGAAGCTTTCTTT. Its protein is CASGRTGGWTTEAFF.

This clonotype has at least ten counts. V gene TRBV29-1 combines with J gene TRBJ1-2, with no clear D. The germline CDR1 and CDR2 sequences are SQVTM and ANQGSEA. CDR3 length: 11 amino acids. V lost 5 bases and J lost 5, with 9 bases in between. The CDR3: CSVWESYGYTF. The DNA for the CDR3 is TGCAGCGTTTGGGAGTCTTATGGCTACACCTTC. Full variable domain (missing parts from reference TRBV29-1 and TRBJ1-2): SAVISQKPSRDICQRGTSLTIQCQVDSQVTMMFWYRQQPGQSLTLIATANQGSEATYESGFVIDKFPISRPNLTFSTLTVSNMSPEDSSIYLCSVWESYGYTFGSGTRLTVV.

This clonotype was recorded many times. The chain links TRBV13 to TRBJ1-3; 8 nucleotides match TRBD1. The CDR3 contains 15 residues. CDR1 is PRHDT, CDR2 FYEKMQ, per germline (reference sequence). The junction had 15 bases not matched to a gene; V was cut back by 4 bases and J by 13 bases. CDR3 sequence reads: CASSSTDRAETPIYF. DNA for the CDR3: TGTGCCAGCAGCTCAACGGACAGGGCGGAAACACCGATATATTTT.

This clonotype was recorded at least ten times. In nucleotides, the CDR3 is TGTGCCAGTAGTAACCTGGGGACAGGGTACACAGATACGCAGTATTTT. This encodes CASSNLGTGYTDTQYF. The V gene is TRBV19, the J gene TRBJ2-3, with 9 bases identical to TRBD1. The junction had 7 bases not matched to a gene; V was cut back by 4 bases and J by 2 bases. This CDR3 spans 16 amino acids. CDR1 is LNHDA, CDR2 SQIVND, per germline (reference sequence).

This clonotype was detected ten times or more. The chain has TRBV10-3 and TRBJ1-1, with D perhaps TRBD1 (5 bases). The germline V gene encodes CDR1 ENHRY and CDR2 SYGVKD. Between the trimmed V and J ends, which lost 4 bases and 6 bases, there was a span of 21 bases. The CDR3 spans 16 residues. CDR3 nucleotides: TGTGCCATCAGTGCGACTACCCGCAGGGTGCGGCCTGAAGCTTTCTTT. Translating it yields CAISATTRRVRPEAFF.

This clonotype was detected many times. The chain has TRBV12-3 or TRBV12-4 and TRBJ1-2; the D is unclear. The CDR3 is 13 amino acids. Trimming took 2 bases from V and 7 from J, leaving 11 bases between them. The CDR3 region is CASSLLGRSGYTF. CDR3 nucleotides: TGTGCCAGCAGTTTATTAGGACGAAGTGGCTACACCTTC.

This clonotype was counted ten times or more. The chain combines TRBV5-1 with TRBJ1-1, with D tentatively TRBD1 (6 bases). Trimming left V 4 bases short and J 4 bases short, with 14 bases between. The CDR3 is 14 amino acids. In germline, CDR1 is SGHRS, CDR2 YFSETQ. CDR3: CASSTTGLGTEAFF. In DNA, the CDR3 is TGCGCCAGCAGCACCACAGGGTTGGGCACTGAAGCTTTCTTT.

The table lists this clonotype with many counts. The chain carries TRBV20-1 and TRBJ2-1; 8 nucleotides line up with TRBD2. The CDR3 spans 14 residues. Germline V gene sequence: CDR1 DFQATT, CDR2 SNEGSKA (reference sequence). Trimming took 6 bases from V and 5 from J; bases not matched to a gene: 9. CDR3 loop: CSASIQRGNNEQFF. Here the CDR3 DNA reads TGCAGTGCATCCATCCAGCGGGGGAACAATGAGCAGTTCTTC.

This clonotype was observed at least ten times. The J gene is TRBJ2-3, the V gene TRBV27, with D maybe TRBD1 (6 bases). The ends were cut back, 3 bases at V and 1 base at J, with 14 bases in the middle. The CDR3 runs 16 residues. The V gene's germline CDR1 is MNHEY and CDR2 SMNVEV (reference sequence). The CDR3 loop reads CASSLFSQGGTDTQYF. CDR3 coding DNA: TGTGCCAGCAGTTTGTTTTCACAGGGAGGCACAGATACGCAGTATTTT.

This clonotype was observed many times. This chain links TRBV5-1 with TRBJ2-7, with 10 bases fitting TRBD2. Germline V lookup: CDR1 SGHRS, CDR2 YFSETQ. J lost 5 bases, V lost 4 bases, and 9 bases had no gene match. This CDR3 comprises 15 residues. CDR3 DNA: TGCGCCAGCAGCCTGCTTCTTAGCGGGGGGAACGAGCAGTACTTC. This encodes CASSLLLSGGNEQYF.

This clonotype was detected many times. The chain uses TRBV20-1 and TRBJ2-7; no reliable D call. Per the germline V gene, CDR1 is DFQATT and CDR2 is SNEGSKA (reference sequence). V was trimmed by 1 base and J by 0 bases, leaving 7 bases between them. The CDR3 has 13 amino acids. CDR3 nucleotide sequence: TGCAGTGCTAGAGTGCTTAGCTCCTACGAGCAGTACTTC. Translating it yields CSARVLSSYEQYF.

This clonotype was recorded at least ten times. Here the CDR3 reads CASSQGGSSSYNSPLHF. CDR3 DNA sequence: TGTGCCAGCAGCCAAGGGGGGTCCAGCTCCTATAATTCACCCCTCCACTTT. The chain employs TRBV7-2 and TRBJ1-6, with D possibly being TRBD1 (6 bases). With 5 bases removed from V and 0 bases from J, the gap between germline ends came to 14 bases. Germline-derived CDR1 and CDR2 are SGHTA and FQGNSA. The CDR3 totals 17 residues. Based on the CDR3 plus reference TRBV7-2 and TRBJ1-6, the full variable domain is GAGVSQSPSNKVTEKGKDVELRCDPISGHTALYWYRQSLGQGLEFLIYFQGNSAPDKSGLPSDRFSAERTGGSVSTLTIQRTQQEDSAVYLCASSQGGSSSYNSPLHFGNGTRLTVT.

There are many counts of this clonotype. The V call is TRBV20-1, the J call TRBJ1-2; weak D call: TRBD1 (5 bases). The V end was cut by 3 bases, the J end by 4 bases, with 18 bases between. CDR1 is DFQATT, CDR2 SNEGSKA, per germline (reference sequence). This CDR3 has 15 amino acids. CDR3 nucleotides: TGCAGTGCTAGCGGGCGGGGGACGGATGTCTATGGCTACACCTTC. It specifies CSASGRGTDVYGYTF.

This clonotype was detected a few times. With a much larger clone just one base away, this may be a read error. This sequence joins TRBV12-3 or TRBV12-4 and TRBJ1-6; D unresolved. Deletions cut 4 bases from V and 9 bases from J, with 10 bases between. The CDR3 runs 13 residues. The CDR3 sequence: CASSSKNLSPLHF. CDR3 DNA sequence: TGTGCCAGCAGTTCCAAAAATCTTTCACCCCTCCACTTT.

This clonotype was counted many times. The rearrangement links TRBV5-6 to TRBJ2-1, with TRBD2 matching over 9 bases. In germline, CDR1 is SGHDT, CDR2 YYEEEE. The V and J ends lost 4 bases and 9 bases, in that order; junction bases with no gene match: 14. CDR3 size: 16 residues. DNA of the CDR3: TGTGCCAGCAGCCCAGCGCGAGCGGGGGGACGAAGTGAGCAGTTCTTC. Its protein is CASSPARAGGRSEQFF.

In this sample, this clonotype turned up many times. One end of the junction fails to match germline, which may point to a read error. The chain combines TRBV20-1 with TRBJ2-5; no definite D call. Per the germline V gene, CDR1 is DFQATT and CDR2 is SNEGSKA (reference sequence). The CDR3 length is 16 residues. CDR3 bases: TGCAGTGCCAGAGACTGGACCGGAAGGTACCAAGAGACCCAGTACTTC. Protein product: CSARDWTGRYQETQYF.

Many counts were recorded for this clonotype. The CDR3 here is CASSQIETQYF. The DNA of the CDR3 is TGTGCCAGCAGTCAGATAGAGACCCAGTACTTC. The chain joins TRBV7-2 to TRBJ2-5; D gene unclear. With 6 bases removed from V and 4 bases from J, the gap between germline ends came to 6 bases. Per the germline V gene, CDR1 is SGHTA and CDR2 is FQGNSA. This CDR3 spans 11 amino acids.

This clonotype appeared many times. V gene TRBV10-3 combines with J gene TRBJ2-7; D is unresolved. Trimming cost V 6 bases and J 0 bases, with 9 bases left between them. This CDR3 region has 13 residues. Germline CDR1 reads ENHRY; CDR2 reads SYGVKD. CDR3 region: CAISPHTSYEQYF. In DNA, the CDR3 is TGTGCCATCAGCCCTCACACCTCCTACGAGCAGTACTTC.

The table lists this clonotype with many counts. The V gene is TRBV20-1, the J gene TRBJ2-1; 8 bases match TRBD1. Germline-derived CDR1 and CDR2 are DFQATT and SNEGSKA (reference sequence). There are 14 residues in the CDR3. Trimming cost V 3 bases and J 6 bases; bases outside gene matches: 7. The CDR3, as DNA: TGCAGTGCTAGGGGGGACAGGCGAAGCAATGAGCAGTTCTTC. Its protein product is CSARGDRRSNEQFF.

This clonotype was recorded at least ten times. The genes are TRBV9 and TRBJ1-2; the D gene is possibly TRBD1 (6 bases). CDR1 SGDLS and CDR2 YYNGEE come from the germline V gene. This CDR3 region has 16 residues. The ends were cut back, 0 bases at V and 2 bases at J, with 14 bases in the middle. The DNA for the CDR3 is TGTGCCAGCAGCGTAGGTGCAGGGAGGGGGAACTATGGCTACACCTTC. Its translation: CASSVGAGRGNYGYTF.

In its sample, this clonotype was seen many times. The chain links TRBV11-2 to TRBJ2-5, with 10 nucleotides matching TRBD2. This CDR3 has 15 residues. The germline V gene has CDR1 SGHAT and CDR2 FQNNGV. The V and J ends lost 4 bases and 1 base, in that order; junction bases with no gene match: 3. Here the CDR3 reads CASSSSGRSQETQYF. The DNA of the CDR3 is TGTGCCAGCAGCTCTAGCGGGAGATCCCAAGAGACCCAGTACTTC.

This clonotype was picked up many times. The J gene is TRBJ1-1, the V gene TRBV20-1; 10 positions agree with TRBD1. From germline, CDR1 is DFQATT and CDR2 SNEGSKA (reference sequence). The CDR3 is 13 amino acids. Germline trimming cut 6 bases from V and 4 bases from J; bases unmatched to any gene: 5. CDR3 residues: CSADGTGATEAFF. CDR3 sequence (DNA): TGCAGTGCAGACGGGACAGGGGCCACTGAAGCTTTCTTT.

There are many counts of this clonotype. This chain joins TRBV24-1 and TRBJ2-1, with D possibly TRBD1 on 5 matching bases. The CDR3 has 14 amino acids. Germline CDR1 KGHDR, CDR2 SFDVKD. V lost 3 bases to trimming and J lost 10 bases, with 15 bases between them. This CDR3 reads CATSDPPRVWEQFF. In nucleotides, the CDR3 is TGTGCCACCAGTGATCCCCCCAGGGTCTGGGAGCAGTTCTTC.

This clonotype was counted a few times. A much larger clone lies a single base off, so this may be a read error. The chain has TRBV7-6 and TRBJ1-5; D is unclear. Germline V lookup: CDR1 SGHVS, CDR2 FNYEAQ. This CDR3 has 14 residues. The CDR3 loop reads CASSPGELLQHQHF. The CDR3 bases are TGTGCCAGCAGCCCCGGGGAACTCTTACAGCACCAGCATTTT.